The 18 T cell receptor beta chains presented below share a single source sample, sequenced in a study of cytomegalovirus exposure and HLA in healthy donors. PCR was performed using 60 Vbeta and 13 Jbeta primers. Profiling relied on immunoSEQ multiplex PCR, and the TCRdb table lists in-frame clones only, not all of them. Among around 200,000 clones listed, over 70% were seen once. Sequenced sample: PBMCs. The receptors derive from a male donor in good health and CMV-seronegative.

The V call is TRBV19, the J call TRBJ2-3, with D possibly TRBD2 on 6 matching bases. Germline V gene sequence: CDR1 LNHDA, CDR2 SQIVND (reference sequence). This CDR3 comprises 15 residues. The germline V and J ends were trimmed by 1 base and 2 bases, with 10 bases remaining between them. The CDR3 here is CASSIGGRPTDTQYF. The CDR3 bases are TGTGCCAGTAGTATAGGGGGGAGGCCCACAGATACGCAGTATTTT.

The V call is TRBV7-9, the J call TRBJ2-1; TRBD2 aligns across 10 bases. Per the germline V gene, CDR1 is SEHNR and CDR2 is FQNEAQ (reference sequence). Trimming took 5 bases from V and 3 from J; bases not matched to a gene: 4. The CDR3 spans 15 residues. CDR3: CASSPLAGFYNEQFF. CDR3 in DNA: TGTGCCAGCAGCCCACTAGCGGGATTCTACAATGAGCAGTTCTTC.

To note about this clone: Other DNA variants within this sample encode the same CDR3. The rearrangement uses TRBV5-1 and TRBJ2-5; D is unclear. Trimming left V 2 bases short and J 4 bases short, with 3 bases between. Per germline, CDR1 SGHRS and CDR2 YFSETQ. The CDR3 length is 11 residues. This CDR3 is CASSFGETQYF. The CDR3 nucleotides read TGCGCCAGCAGCTTCGGAGAGACCCAGTACTTC.

The CDR3 bases are TGCGCCAGCAGCCCCGGGACAGGTTACTACGAGCAGTACTTC. This gives the protein CASSPGTGYYEQYF. This sequence joins TRBV5-1 and TRBJ2-5, with 8 bases matching TRBD1. The DNA end favors TRBJ2-7, so the J call may be wrong. Looked up from germline, CDR1 is SGHRS and CDR2 is YFSETQ. The CDR3 is 14 amino acids.

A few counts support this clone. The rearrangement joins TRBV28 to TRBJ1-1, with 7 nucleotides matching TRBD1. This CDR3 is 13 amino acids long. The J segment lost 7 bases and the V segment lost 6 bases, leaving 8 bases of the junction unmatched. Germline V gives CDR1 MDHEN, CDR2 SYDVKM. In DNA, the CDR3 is TGTGCCAGCAGCTTAGACAGGGTAAATGAAGCTTTCTTT. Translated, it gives CASSLDRVNEAFF.

Here the CDR3 reads CASSLNSPGSNQPQHF. The DNA of the CDR3 is TGTGCCAGCAGCCTAAACAGTCCCGGTAGCAATCAGCCCCAGCATTTT. The chain is built from TRBV7-2 and TRBJ1-5; D unresolved. The CDR3 is 16 amino acids. CDR1 SGHTA and CDR2 FQGNSA come from the germline V gene. Trimming removed 5 bases from V and 0 bases from J, with 14 bases in between.

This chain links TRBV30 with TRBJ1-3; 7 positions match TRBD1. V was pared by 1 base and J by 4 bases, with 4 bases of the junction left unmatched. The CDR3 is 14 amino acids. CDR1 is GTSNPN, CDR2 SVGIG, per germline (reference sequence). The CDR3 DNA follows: TGTGCCTGGAGTGAGGGGGCTGGCGGAAACACCATATATTTT. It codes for CAWSEGAGGNTIYF.

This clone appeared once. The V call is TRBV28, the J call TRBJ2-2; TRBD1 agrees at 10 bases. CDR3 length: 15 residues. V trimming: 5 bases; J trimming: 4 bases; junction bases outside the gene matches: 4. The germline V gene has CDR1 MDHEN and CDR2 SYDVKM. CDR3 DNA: TGTGCCAGCAGTACCCGGGACAGGGGCACCGGGGAGCTGTTTTTT. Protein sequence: CASSTRDRGTGELFF.

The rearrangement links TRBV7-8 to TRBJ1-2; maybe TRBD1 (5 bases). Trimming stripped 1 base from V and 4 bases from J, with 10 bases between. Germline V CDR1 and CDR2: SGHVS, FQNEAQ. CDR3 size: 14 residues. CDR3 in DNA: TGTGCCAGCAGCTTAGGAGGGAGGGGCTATGGCTACACCTTC. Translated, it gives CASSLGGRGYGYTF.

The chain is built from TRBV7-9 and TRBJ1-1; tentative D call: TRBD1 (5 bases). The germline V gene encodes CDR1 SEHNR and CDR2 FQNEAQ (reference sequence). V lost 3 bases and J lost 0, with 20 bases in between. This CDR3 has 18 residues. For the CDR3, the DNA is TGTGCCAGCAGCTTGGCAGGGAATTGGTTACAGATGAACACTGAAGCTTTCTTT. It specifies CASSLAGNWLQMNTEAFF.

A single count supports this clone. The chain's CDR3 is CASSPGPYTDSKRNTIYF. Here the CDR3 DNA reads TGTGCCAGCAGCCCAGGGCCCTATACCGACAGTAAGAGAAACACCATATATTTT. This rearrangement joins TRBV7-9 to TRBJ1-3; TRBD1 might be the D (5 bases). The V end was cut by 5 bases, the J end by 5 bases, with 25 bases between. Germline V CDR1 and CDR2: SEHNR, FQNEAQ (reference sequence). The length of the CDR3 is 18 residues.

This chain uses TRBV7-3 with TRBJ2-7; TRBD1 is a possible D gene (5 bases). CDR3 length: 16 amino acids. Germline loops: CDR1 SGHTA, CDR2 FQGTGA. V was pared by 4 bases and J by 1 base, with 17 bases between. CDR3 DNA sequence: TGTGCCAGCAGCTCACACCCCTCGGACAAGTCCTACGAGCAGTACTTC. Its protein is CASSSHPSDKSYEQYF.

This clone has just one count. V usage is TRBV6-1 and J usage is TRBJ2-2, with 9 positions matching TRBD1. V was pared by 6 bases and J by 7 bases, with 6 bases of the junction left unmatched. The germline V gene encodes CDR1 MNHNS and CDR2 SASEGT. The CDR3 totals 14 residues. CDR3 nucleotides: TGTGCCAGCAGCCAACAGGGGGCAGTCGGGGAGCTGTTTTTT. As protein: CASSQQGAVGELFF.

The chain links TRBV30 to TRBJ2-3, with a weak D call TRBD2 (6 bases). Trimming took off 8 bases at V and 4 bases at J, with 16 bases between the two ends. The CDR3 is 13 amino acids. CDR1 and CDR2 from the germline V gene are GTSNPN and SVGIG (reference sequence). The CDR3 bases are TGTGCCGGAGGGACCGCCTCGGCAGATACGCAGTATTTT. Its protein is CAGGTASADTQYF.

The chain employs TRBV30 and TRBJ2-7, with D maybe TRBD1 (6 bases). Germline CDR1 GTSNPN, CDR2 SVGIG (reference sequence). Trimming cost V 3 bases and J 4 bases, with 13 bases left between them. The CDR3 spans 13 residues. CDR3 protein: CAWRRWTEYEQYF. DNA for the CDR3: TGTGCCTGGAGACGGTGGACAGAATACGAGCAGTACTTC.

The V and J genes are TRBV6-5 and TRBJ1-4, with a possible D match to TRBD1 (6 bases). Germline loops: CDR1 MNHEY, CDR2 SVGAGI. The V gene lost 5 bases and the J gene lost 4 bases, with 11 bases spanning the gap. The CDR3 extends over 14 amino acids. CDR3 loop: CASSPDRFNEKLFF. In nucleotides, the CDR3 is TGTGCCAGCAGTCCGGACAGATTTAATGAAAAACTGTTTTTT.

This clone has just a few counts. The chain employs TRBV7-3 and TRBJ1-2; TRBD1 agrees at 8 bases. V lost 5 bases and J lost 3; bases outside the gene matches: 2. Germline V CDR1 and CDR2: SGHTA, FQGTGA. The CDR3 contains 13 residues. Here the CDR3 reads CASSPDRDYGYTF. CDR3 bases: TGTGCCAGCAGCCCGGACAGGGACTATGGCTACACCTTC.

Written as DNA, the CDR3 is TGTGCCAGCAGCTTACAAGAGAATCAGCCCCAGCATTTT. Encoded protein: CASSLQENQPQHF. This sequence joins TRBV7-3 and TRBJ1-5; D is unresolved. The CDR3 runs to 13 residues. CDR1 is SGHTA and CDR2 is FQGTGA in the germline V gene. V lost 2 bases and J 4 bases, leaving 6 bases between the germline ends. Full variable domain (missing parts from reference TRBV7-3 and TRBJ1-5): GAGVSQTPSNKVTEKGKYVELRCDPISGHTALYWYRQSLGQGPEFLIYFQGTGAADDSGLPNDRFFAVRPEGSVSTLKIQRTERGDSAVYLCASSLQENQPQHFGDGTRLSIL.